The next 8 T cell receptor beta chains were all read from a single sample in a study of CD8+CD57+ T cells in acquired aplastic anemia. For CDR3 and TCR beta VDJ profiling, genomic DNA was the template used. TCRdb re-derived calls from the reads in MiXCR, one entry per CDR3 protein. Of about 180,000 distinct CDR3 sequences listed, around 50% were seen once; the top ten hold under 15%. In patients chosen for sequencing, flow cytometry had shown CD8+CD57+ cell expansion. The sequenced sample consisted of sorted CD4+, CD8+, or CD8+CD57+ T cells (not recorded which) from PBMCs. The receptors derive from a human donor with aplastic anemia.

This clonotype has ten or more counts. The V and J genes are TRBV5-1 and TRBJ1-6; 8 bases line up with TRBD1. CDR3 length: 14 amino acids. Germline V gene data show CDR1 as SGHRS and CDR2 as YFSETQ. Losses at the gene ends were 0 bases for V and 10 bases for J; bases not matched to a gene: 3. The CDR3 spells CASSLDRGRSPLHF. CDR3 DNA sequence: TGCGCCAGCAGCTTGGACAGGGGGAGGTCACCCCTCCACTTT.

The chain joins TRBV2 to TRBJ1-1, with 8 bases lining up with TRBD1. This CDR3 region has 13 residues. Trimming took 11 bases from V and 3 from J; bases not matched to a gene: 8. Germline values: CDR1 SNHLY, CDR2 FYNNEI. CDR3 in amino acids: CAAGGYADTEAFF. The CDR3 DNA reads TGTGCCGCAGGGGGCTATGCGGACACTGAAGCTTTCTTT.

V and J are TRBV20-1 and TRBJ1-1, with no clear D. CDR3 length: 15 residues. Per germline, CDR1 DFQATT and CDR2 SNEGSKA (reference sequence). With 2 bases removed from V and 1 base from J, the gap between germline ends came to 14 bases. This chain's CDR3 is CSARTHGVGNTEAFF. CDR3 in DNA: TGCAGTGCTAGAACCCACGGGGTGGGGAACACTGAAGCTTTCTTT.

To note about this clonotype: Relative to the germline gene, one junction end is altered; a read error may explain this. The rearrangement joins TRBV14 to TRBJ2-7; 11 bases agree with TRBD1. This CDR3 is built from 15 residues. Germline-derived CDR1 and CDR2 are SGHDN and FVKESK. The CDR3 DNA follows: TGCGCCAGCAGCTTGGGGACAGGGGGTAGGTACGAGCAGTACTTC. It codes for CASSLGTGGRYEQYF.

The rearrangement links TRBV20-1 to TRBJ2-1, with 12 bases that match TRBD2. Germline V gene lookup returns CDR1 DFQATT and CDR2 SNEGSKA (reference sequence). J was trimmed by 15 bases and V by 3 bases; bases with no gene match: 9. The CDR3 length is 13 residues. The CDR3 here is CSASQTSGGLGFF. The CDR3 nucleotides are TGCAGTGCTAGCCAGACTAGCGGGGGCCTAGGGTTCTTC.

The chain uses TRBV7-8 and TRBJ2-3, with 9 nucleotides matching TRBD2. Looked up from germline, CDR1 is SGHVS and CDR2 is FQNEAQ. V was clipped by 5 bases and J by 5 bases; unmatched bases: 11. CDR3 length: 16 amino acids. This CDR3 reads CASSPEESSGKDTQYF. The CDR3 DNA reads as TGTGCCAGCAGCCCAGAGGAGTCTAGCGGGAAAGATACGCAGTATTTT.

The table lists this clonotype with many counts. V is TRBV7-2 and J is TRBJ2-7; no definite D call. This CDR3 spans 13 amino acids. CDR1 is SGHTA, CDR2 FQGNSA, per germline. The germline V and J ends were trimmed by 5 bases and 2 bases, with 10 bases remaining between them. This chain's CDR3 is CASSTVDTYEQYF. Written as DNA, the CDR3 is TGTGCCAGCAGCACGGTAGATACCTACGAGCAGTACTTC.

The chain uses TRBV6-5 and TRBJ1-1; possible D gene TRBD1, 5 bases. The germline CDR1 and CDR2 sequences are MNHEY and SVGAGI. The CDR3 length is 15 residues. V gave up 2 bases and J gave up 5 bases, with 15 bases separating them. The CDR3 DNA reads as TGTGCCAGCAGTTACCCCCCTCGGGGCCAAACTGAAGCTTTCTTT. Translated: CASSYPPRGQTEAFF.